The present entry profiles one T cell receptor beta chain with its context. Its antigen is unidentified. The assay was immunoSEQ multiplex PCR, and TCRdb's table has in-frame clones only and misses some. The data hold roughly 100,000 clones, with about 93% observed a single time. This sample is drawn from a study of siplizumab effects on memory and regulatory T cells. General observations from the study: Alloreactive sequences whose origin lay in unstimulated CD4+ memory cells were significantly reduced by siplizumab. Whether the proliferating Tregs (from siplizumab cultures) were suppressive was not confirmed. Treg-derived clones made up an average of about 73% of mappable alloreactive CD4+ clones with siplizumab and roughly 25% in controls. Alloreactive clones mapping to unstimulated subsets formed only a minor fraction.

This CDR3 is 15 amino acids long. Trimming stripped 4 bases from V and 7 bases from J, with 15 bases between. The germline V gene encodes CDR1 SGDLS and CDR2 YYNGEE. Specimen: CD4+ T cells sorted from blood. The sequence came from a human donor in good health. The V call is TRBV9, the J call TRBJ1-6; tentative D call: TRBD1 (6 bases). CDR3 protein: CASSPQGRENSPLHF. CDR3 sequence (DNA): TGTGCCAGCAGCCCCCAGGGGAGGGAAAATTCACCCCTCCACTTT.